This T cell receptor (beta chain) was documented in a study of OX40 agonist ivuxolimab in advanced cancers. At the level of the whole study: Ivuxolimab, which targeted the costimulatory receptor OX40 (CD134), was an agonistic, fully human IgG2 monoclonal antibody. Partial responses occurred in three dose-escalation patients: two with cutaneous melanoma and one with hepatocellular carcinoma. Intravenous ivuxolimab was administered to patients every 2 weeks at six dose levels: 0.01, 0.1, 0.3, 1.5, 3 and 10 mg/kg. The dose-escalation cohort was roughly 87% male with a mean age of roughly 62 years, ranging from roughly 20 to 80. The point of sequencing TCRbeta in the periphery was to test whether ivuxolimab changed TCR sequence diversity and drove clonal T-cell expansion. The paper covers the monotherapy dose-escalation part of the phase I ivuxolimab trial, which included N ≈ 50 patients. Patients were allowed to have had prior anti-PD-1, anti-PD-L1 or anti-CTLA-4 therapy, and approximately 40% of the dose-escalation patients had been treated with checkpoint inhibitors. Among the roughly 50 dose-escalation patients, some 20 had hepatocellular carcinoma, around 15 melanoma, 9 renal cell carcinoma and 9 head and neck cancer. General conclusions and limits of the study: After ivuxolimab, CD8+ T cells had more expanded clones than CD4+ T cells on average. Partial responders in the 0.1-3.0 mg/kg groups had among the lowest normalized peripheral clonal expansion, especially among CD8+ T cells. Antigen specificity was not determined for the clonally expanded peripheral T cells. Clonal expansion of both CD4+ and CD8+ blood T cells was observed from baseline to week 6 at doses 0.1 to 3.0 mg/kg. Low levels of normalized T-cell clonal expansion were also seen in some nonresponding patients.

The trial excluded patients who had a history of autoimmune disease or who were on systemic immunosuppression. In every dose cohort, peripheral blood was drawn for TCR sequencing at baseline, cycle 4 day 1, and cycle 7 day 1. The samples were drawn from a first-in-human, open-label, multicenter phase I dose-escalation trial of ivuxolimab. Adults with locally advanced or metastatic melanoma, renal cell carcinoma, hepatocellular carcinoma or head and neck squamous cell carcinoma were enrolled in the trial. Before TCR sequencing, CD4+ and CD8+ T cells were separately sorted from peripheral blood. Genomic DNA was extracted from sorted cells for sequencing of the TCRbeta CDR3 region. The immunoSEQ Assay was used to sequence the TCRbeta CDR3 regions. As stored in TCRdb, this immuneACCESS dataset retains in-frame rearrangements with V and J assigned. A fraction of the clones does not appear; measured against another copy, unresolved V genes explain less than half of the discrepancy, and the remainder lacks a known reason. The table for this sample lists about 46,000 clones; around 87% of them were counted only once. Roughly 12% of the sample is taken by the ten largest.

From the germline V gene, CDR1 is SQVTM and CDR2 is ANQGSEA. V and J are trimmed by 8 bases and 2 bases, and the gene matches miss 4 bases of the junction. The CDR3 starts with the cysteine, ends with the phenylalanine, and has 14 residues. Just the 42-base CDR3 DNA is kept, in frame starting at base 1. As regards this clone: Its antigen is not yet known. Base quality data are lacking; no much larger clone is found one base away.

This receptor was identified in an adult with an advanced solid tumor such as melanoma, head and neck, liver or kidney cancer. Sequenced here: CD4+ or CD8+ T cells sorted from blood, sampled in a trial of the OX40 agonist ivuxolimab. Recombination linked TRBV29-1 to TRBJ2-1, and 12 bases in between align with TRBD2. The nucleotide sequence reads TGCAGCTCCGGACTAGCGGGACCCTACAATGAGCAGTTCTTC. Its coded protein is CSSGLAGPYNEQFF.